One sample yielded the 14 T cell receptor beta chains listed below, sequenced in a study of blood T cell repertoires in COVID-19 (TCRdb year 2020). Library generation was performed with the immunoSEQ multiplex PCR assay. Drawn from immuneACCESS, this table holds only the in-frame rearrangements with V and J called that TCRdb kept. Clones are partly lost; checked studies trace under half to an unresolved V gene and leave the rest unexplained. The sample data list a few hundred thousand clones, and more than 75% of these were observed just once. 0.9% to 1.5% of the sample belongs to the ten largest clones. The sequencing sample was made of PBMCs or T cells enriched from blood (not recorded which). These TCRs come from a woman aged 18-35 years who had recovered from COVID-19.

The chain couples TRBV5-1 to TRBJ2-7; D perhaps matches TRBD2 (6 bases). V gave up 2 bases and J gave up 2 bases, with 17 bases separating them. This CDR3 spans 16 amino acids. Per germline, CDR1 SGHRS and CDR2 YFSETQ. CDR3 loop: CASSFLLRSGPYEQYF. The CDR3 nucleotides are TGCGCCAGCAGCTTTCTGTTGAGGAGCGGGCCCTACGAGCAGTACTTC. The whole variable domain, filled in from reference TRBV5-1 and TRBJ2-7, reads KAGVTQTPRYLIKTRGQQVTLSCSPISGHRSVSWYQQTPGQGLQFLFEYFSETQRNKGNFPGRFSGRQFSNSRSEMNVSTLELGDSALYLCASSFLLRSGPYEQYFGPGTRLTVT.

DNA of the CDR3: TGTGCCATCAGTGAGTGGCGACAGTCTCCGTCCTATGGCTACACCTTC. This gives the protein CAISEWRQSPSYGYTF. The chain is built from TRBV10-3 and TRBJ1-2, with TRBD1 as a possible D gene (5 bases). Germline CDR1 ENHRY, CDR2 SYGVKD. The V gene lost 1 base and the J gene lost 4 bases, with 16 bases spanning the gap. CDR3 size: 16 residues.

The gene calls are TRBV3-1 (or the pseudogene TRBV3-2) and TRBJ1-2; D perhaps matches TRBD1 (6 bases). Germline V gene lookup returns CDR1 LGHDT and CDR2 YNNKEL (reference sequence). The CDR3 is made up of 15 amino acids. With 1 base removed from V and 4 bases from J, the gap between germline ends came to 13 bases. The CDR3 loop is CASSQAGQPVYGYTF. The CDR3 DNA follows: TGTGCCAGCAGCCAAGCCGGACAGCCCGTCTATGGCTACACCTTC.

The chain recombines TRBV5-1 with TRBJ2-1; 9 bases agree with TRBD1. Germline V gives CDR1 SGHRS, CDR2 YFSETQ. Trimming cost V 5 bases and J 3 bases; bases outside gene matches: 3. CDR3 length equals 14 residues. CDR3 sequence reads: CASSRTGDYNEQFF. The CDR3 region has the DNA TGCGCCAGCAGTAGGACAGGGGACTACAATGAGCAGTTCTTC.

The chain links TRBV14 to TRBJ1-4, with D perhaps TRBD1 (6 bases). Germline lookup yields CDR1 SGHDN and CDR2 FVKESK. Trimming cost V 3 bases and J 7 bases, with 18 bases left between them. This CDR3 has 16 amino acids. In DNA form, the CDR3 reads TGTGCCAGCAGCCACCTCGCGGGGGCGCGGGTTGAAAAACTGTTTTTT. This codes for CASSHLAGARVEKLFF.

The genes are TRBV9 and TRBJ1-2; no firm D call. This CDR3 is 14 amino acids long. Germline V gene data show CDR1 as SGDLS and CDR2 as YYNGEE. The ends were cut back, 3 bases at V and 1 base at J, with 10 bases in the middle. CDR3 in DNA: TGTGCCAGCAGCGGTACACCGTTTAACTATGGCTACACCTTC. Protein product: CASSGTPFNYGYTF. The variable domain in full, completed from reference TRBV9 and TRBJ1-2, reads DSGVTQTPKHLITATGQRVTLRCSPRSGDLSVYWYQQSLDQGLQFLIQYYNGEERAKGNILERFSAQQFPDLHSELNLSSLELGDSALYFCASSGTPFNYGYTFGSGTRLTVV.

CDR3 residues: CASTHPEAGEGNTIYF. In DNA form, the CDR3 reads TGTGCCAGCACCCACCCCGAGGCAGGGGAGGGAAACACCATATATTTT. V usage is TRBV11-3 and J usage is TRBJ1-3; D is possibly TRBD1 (6 bases). Deletions cut 7 bases from V and 4 bases from J, with 20 bases between. The germline gives CDR1 SGHNT, CDR2 YENEEA. This CDR3 is built from 16 residues. Combining the CDR3 with reference TRBV11-3 and TRBJ1-3 gives the whole variable domain EAGVVQSPRYKIIEKKQPVAFWCNPISGHNTLYWYLQNLGQGPELLIRYENEEAVDDSQLPKDRFSAERLKGVDSTLKIQPAELGDSAVYLCASTHPEAGEGNTIYFGEGSWLTVV.

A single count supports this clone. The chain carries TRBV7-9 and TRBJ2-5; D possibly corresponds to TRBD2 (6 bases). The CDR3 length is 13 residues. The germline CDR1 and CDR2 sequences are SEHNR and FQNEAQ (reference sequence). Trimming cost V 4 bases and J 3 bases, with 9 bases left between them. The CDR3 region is CASSWDLEETQYF. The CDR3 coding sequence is TGTGCCAGCAGCTGGGACTTAGAAGAGACCCAGTACTTC.

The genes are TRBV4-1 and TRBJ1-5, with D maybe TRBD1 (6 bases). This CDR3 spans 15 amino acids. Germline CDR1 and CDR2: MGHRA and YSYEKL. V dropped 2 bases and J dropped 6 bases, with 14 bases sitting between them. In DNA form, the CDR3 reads TGCGCCAGCAGCCAATTGGGACAACCAGGTCAGCCCCAGCATTTT. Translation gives CASSQLGQPGQPQHF.

In nucleotides, the CDR3 is TGTGCCAGCAGTTTAGTCAGAACCTATGGCTACACCTTC. As protein: CASSLVRTYGYTF. V is TRBV12-3 or TRBV12-4 and J is TRBJ1-2; D remains ambiguous. The CDR3 contains 13 residues. Trimming pared 1 base from V and 4 bases from J, leaving 7 bases between.

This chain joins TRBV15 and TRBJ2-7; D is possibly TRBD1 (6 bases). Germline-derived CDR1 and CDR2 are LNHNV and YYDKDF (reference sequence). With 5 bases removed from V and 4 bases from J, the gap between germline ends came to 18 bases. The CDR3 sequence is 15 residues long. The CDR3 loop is CATSAGDKGVYEQYF. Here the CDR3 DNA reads TGTGCCACCAGCGCAGGGGACAAGGGGGTGTACGAGCAGTACTTC.

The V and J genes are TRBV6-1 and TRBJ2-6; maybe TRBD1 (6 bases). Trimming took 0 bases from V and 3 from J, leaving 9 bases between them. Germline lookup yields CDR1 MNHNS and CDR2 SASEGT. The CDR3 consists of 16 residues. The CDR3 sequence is CASSEAGQLGANVLTF. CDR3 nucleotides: TGTGCCAGCAGTGAAGCGGGACAACTTGGGGCCAACGTCCTGACTTTC.

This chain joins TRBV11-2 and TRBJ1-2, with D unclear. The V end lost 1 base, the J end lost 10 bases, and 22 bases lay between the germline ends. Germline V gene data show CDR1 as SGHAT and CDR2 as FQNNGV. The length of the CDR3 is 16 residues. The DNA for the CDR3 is TGTGCCAGCAGCTTAGCCGGGAAGGCAAACGGTCGGGCCTACACCTTC. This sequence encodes CASSLAGKANGRAYTF.

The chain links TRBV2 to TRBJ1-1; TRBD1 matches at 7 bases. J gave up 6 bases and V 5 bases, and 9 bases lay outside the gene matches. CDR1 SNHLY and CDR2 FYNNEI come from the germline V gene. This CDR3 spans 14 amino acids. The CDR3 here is CASSRGQLDAEAFF. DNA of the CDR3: TGTGCCAGCAGTCGGGGACAGCTGGACGCTGAAGCTTTCTTT.